The clone carrying this TCR beta chain occurred once. Its antigen is as yet unknown. This CDR3 has 15 amino acids. V was pared by 0 bases and J by 3 bases, with 12 bases between. CDR1 is SGDLS, CDR2 YYNGEE, per germline. The data were taken from a study of T cell responses to AZD1222 COVID-19 vaccine. Assay used: immunoSEQ multiplex PCR; TCRdb lists only in-frame clones, some missing. There are under 130,000 clones in the sample; over 75% occur only once, and roughly 20% lies in the top ten. Study-wide results and limits: There were mostly white British donors and more females than males, and clonal diversity was possibly underestimated. Spike-specific TCR breadth rose after two AZD1222 doses, and depth rose as well. Recipients of AZD1222 seropositive at baseline numbered only 5 to 7. Of spike-specific TCRs, nearly half reportedly target regions left unmutated in variants.

The sample consisted of peripheral blood, taken on day 0 of AZD1222 vaccination. The receptor was derived from an adult in good health. This sequence joins TRBV9 and TRBJ1-2; TRBD1 might be the D (6 bases). CDR3 region: CASSVEDRTHYGYTF. The DNA for the CDR3 is TGTGCCAGCAGCGTAGAAGACAGGACCCACTATGGCTACACCTTC.